These 5 T cell receptor beta chains were all obtained from the same sample, sequenced in a study of Graves' ophthalmopathy and Graves' hyperthyroidism. The authors amplified TCR beta CDR3 regions, and they did so from RNA transcripts for repertoire sequencing. An initial RT-PCR round employing HTBI primers preceded a second-round multiplex PCR. TCRdb re-derived calls from the multiplex PCR reads in MiXCR, one entry per CDR3 protein. This repertoire shows 650,000 to 900,000 distinct CDR3 sequences, 40% found once; its top ten account for approximately 46%. The sample taken for sequencing was peripheral blood. The receptors shown here come from an adult man with Graves' ophthalmopathy.

The genes are TRBV20-1 and TRBJ1-2; D is unresolved. Deletions cut 1 base from V and 7 bases from J, with 10 bases between. The V gene's germline CDR1 is DFQATT and CDR2 SNEGSKA (reference sequence). CDR3 length: 12 amino acids. The CDR3 reads CSARARTGGYTF. The CDR3 DNA follows: TGCAGTGCTAGAGCAAGGACGGGTGGCTACACCTTC.

The chain has TRBV9 and TRBJ1-1; TRBD1 might be the D (6 bases). The V gene lost 2 bases and the J gene lost 6 bases, with 17 bases spanning the gap. CDR1 SGDLS and CDR2 YYNGEE come from the germline V gene. The CDR3 has 15 residues. CDR3 residues: CASSVTPVGGPEAFF. The CDR3 DNA follows: TGTGCCAGCAGCGTCACCCCTGTAGGGGGGCCTGAAGCTTTCTTT.

This clonotype showed up many times. The chain is built from TRBV15 and TRBJ1-4; tentatively, D is TRBD1 (5 bases). The germline V gene has CDR1 LNHNV and CDR2 YYDKDF (reference sequence). V shed 5 bases and J shed 0 bases, with 13 bases lying between them. The CDR3 has 16 residues. CDR3 nucleotides: TGTGCCACCAGCCCGGGCGGGGGGACAACTAATGAAAAACTGTTTTTT. Protein sequence: CATSPGGGTTNEKLFF.

The chain joins TRBV2 to TRBJ2-2; TRBD1 aligns across 10 bases. The CDR3 has 14 amino acids. V shed 8 bases, J shed 10 bases, and the junction held 10 bases outside the gene matches. Germline V gives CDR1 SNHLY, CDR2 FYNNEI. CDR3 in amino acids: CASVDRGLREELFF. The CDR3 bases are TGTGCCAGCGTTGACAGGGGGCTGCGGGAGGAGCTGTTTTTT.

This clonotype showed up just a few times. V is TRBV24-1 and J is TRBJ2-2, with D possibly TRBD1 on 6 matching bases. This CDR3 comprises 12 residues. With 9 bases removed from V and 6 bases from J, the gap between germline ends came to 10 bases. Germline-derived CDR1 and CDR2 are KGHDR and SFDVKD. CDR3 sequence: CATSGVSGELFF. The DNA for the CDR3 is TGTGCCACCTCAGGGGTCTCCGGGGAGCTGTTTTTT.